This T cell receptor beta chain was captured by sequencing in a study of beta chain features in type 1 diabetes. General study findings and limits: Type 1 diabetes patients showed a moderate but significant shortening of TCRB CDR3s in all four CD4+ subsets. VDJ junctions from patients with type 1 diabetes contained fewer insertions and more deletions.

Sequenced material consisted of expressed TCRB transcripts (all of the isolated RNA was reverse transcribed). The table came from immunoSEQ multiplex PCR; TCRdb's copy has only in-frame clones and leaves some out. The sample has about 360,000 clones; around 13% are singletons. The V gene's germline CDR1 is LNHDA and CDR2 SQIVND (reference sequence). This CDR3 has 15 amino acids. Trimming left V 5 bases short and J 7 bases short, with 20 bases between. One heparinised blood draw, averaging roughly 120 mL, came from each donor. CD4+ naive, central memory, regulatory and stem cell-like memory cells were sorted via CD45RO/CCR7/CD25/CD127/CD95/CD27. This clone was detected only a few times. What it recognizes is unknown.

The TCR comes from a man aged 18 to 29 in good health. Material for sequencing was naive CD4+ T cells from blood. The V call is TRBV19, the J call TRBJ1-2, with a weak D call TRBD1 (5 bases). The CDR3 region is CASSPTQARPGGYTF. The CDR3 DNA follows: TGTGCCAGTAGTCCTACACAGGCACGGCCTGGTGGCTACACCTTC.